Each of the 17 T cell receptor beta chains below was sequenced from the same sample in a study of shared clonotypes between healthy human individuals. Libraries were prepared by immunoSEQ multiplex PCR; TCRdb keeps only in-frame clonotypes and omits some of them. The table lists about 2 million clones, roughly 94% of them singletons. The sample comprised naive CD4+ T cells sorted from blood. Documented subset: CD45RA+ positively selected. The receptor set was obtained from a man aged 18 to 29 in good health.

The gene calls are TRBV2 and TRBJ2-3, with TRBD1 matching over 7 bases. V shed 6 bases and J 5 bases; nucleotides not matched to a gene: 11. Germline assignment: CDR1 SNHLY and CDR2 FYNNEI. The CDR3 sequence is 15 residues long. CDR3 nucleotide sequence: TGTGCCAGCAGCGCATCCGGGACAGAGCAAGATACGCAGTATTTT. Translating it yields CASSASGTEQDTQYF. Filled out from reference TRBV2 and TRBJ2-3, the complete variable domain reads EPEVTQTPSHQVTQMGQEVILRCVPISNHLYFYWYRQILGQKVEFLVSFYNNEISEKSEIFDDQFSVERPDGSNFTLKIRSTKLEDSAMYFCASSASGTEQDTQYFGPGTRLTVL.

This chain connects TRBV6-5 to TRBJ1-2; 10 positions agree with TRBD1. Trimming cost V 6 bases and J 8 bases; bases outside gene matches: 12. This CDR3 is built from 15 residues. The germline gives CDR1 MNHEY, CDR2 SVGAGI. The CDR3 DNA sequence: TGTGCCAGCAGGGAACCGGGACAGGGGAAGAAAGGCTACACCTTC. Its translation is CASREPGQGKKGYTF.

This chain joins TRBV27 and TRBJ2-1; D is possibly TRBD2 (6 bases). V was shortened by 3 bases and J by 9 bases, with 12 bases between the two germline ends. The CDR3 has 13 amino acids. Germline assignment: CDR1 MNHEY and CDR2 SMNVEV (reference sequence). The CDR3 region has the DNA TGTGCCAGCAGTTTGAGGGCTAGCGTTGAGCAGTTCTTC. Its protein product is CASSLRASVEQFF.

The V and J genes are TRBV5-1 and TRBJ2-7; 10 nucleotides match TRBD2. The CDR3 has 16 amino acids. The trim removed 4 bases at V and 4 bases at J, leaving 11 bases unmatched. Germline V gene sequence: CDR1 SGHRS, CDR2 YFSETQ. The CDR3 bases are TGCGCCAGCAGCCCCCTAGGAGCGGGGGGGGGATACGAGCAGTACTTC. Its translation is CASSPLGAGGGYEQYF.

This sequence joins TRBV14 and TRBJ2-1; 11 nucleotides align to TRBD2. The V segment lost 4 bases and the J segment 5 bases; nucleotides outside the gene matches: 7. CDR1 is SGHDN, CDR2 FVKESK, per germline. This CDR3 is built from 16 residues. In nucleotides, the CDR3 is TGTGCCAGCAGCCCCCAACCGGGACTAGCGGACAATGAGCAGTTCTTC. It specifies CASSPQPGLADNEQFF.

The rearrangement joins TRBV27 to TRBJ2-3, with TRBD2 matching 9 bases. This CDR3 region has 17 residues. Per the germline V gene, CDR1 is MNHEY and CDR2 is SMNVEV (reference sequence). Losses at the gene ends were 6 bases for V and 4 bases for J; bases not matched to a gene: 14. The CDR3 loop reads CASSASWSGGRADTQYF. As DNA, the CDR3 is TGTGCCAGCAGCGCGTCGTGGAGCGGGGGGCGGGCAGATACGCAGTATTTT.

The J gene is TRBJ2-2, the V gene TRBV9; TRBD1 matches at 7 bases. Germline assignment: CDR1 SGDLS and CDR2 YYNGEE. The CDR3 is 14 amino acids. Trimming at V came to 3 bases and at J to 6 bases, leaving 5 bases not matched to a gene. The CDR3 sequence: CASSERQGAGELFF. CDR3 bases: TGTGCCAGCAGCGAAAGACAGGGCGCCGGGGAGCTGTTTTTT.

Details on this clone: Other DNA sequences in the sample encode the same CDR3. The chain is built from TRBV28 and TRBJ1-2; 8 bases line up with TRBD1. Unmatched junction bases numbered 6, after V lost 5 bases and J lost 7 bases. In germline, CDR1 is MDHEN, CDR2 SYDVKM. This CDR3 spans 13 amino acids. The CDR3: CASSLGQGPGYTF. CDR3 bases: TGTGCCAGCAGTCTCGGACAGGGACCTGGCTACACCTTC.

This chain links TRBV5-1 with TRBJ2-5; D is ambiguous. From germline, CDR1 is SGHRS and CDR2 YFSETQ. V lost 1 base and J lost 4, with 14 bases in between. The CDR3 is 15 residues long. The DNA of the CDR3 is TGCGCCAGCAGCTTGAATAGACCTCTAGGAGAGACCCAGTACTTC. Translated: CASSLNRPLGETQYF.

About this clone itself: This CDR3 is also generated by other DNA sequences in the sample. V and J are TRBV20-1 and TRBJ2-5; D ambiguous. The germline V gene has CDR1 DFQATT and CDR2 SNEGSKA (reference sequence). The CDR3 extends over 11 amino acids. With 2 bases removed from V and 4 bases from J, the gap between germline ends came to 5 bases. The CDR3, as DNA: TGCAGTGCTAGACGGTCAGAGACCCAGTACTTC. Protein sequence: CSARRSETQYF.

The chain is built from TRBV5-1 and TRBJ2-1, with 8 bases matching TRBD1. The germline V gene encodes CDR1 SGHRS and CDR2 YFSETQ. The CDR3 is 14 residues long. Unmatched junction bases numbered 5, after V lost 4 bases and J lost 5 bases. CDR3 residues: CASSRGQADNEQFF. For the CDR3, the DNA is TGCGCCAGCAGCAGGGGACAGGCAGACAATGAGCAGTTCTTC. Looking up the rest from reference TRBV5-1 and TRBJ2-1 gives the full variable domain: KAGVTQTPRYLIKTRGQQVTLSCSPISGHRSVSWYQQTPGQGLQFLFEYFSETQRNKGNFPGRFSGRQFSNSRSEMNVSTLELGDSALYLCASSRGQADNEQFFGPGTRLTVL.

This chain connects TRBV2 to TRBJ2-7; TRBD2 aligns across 11 bases. V gave up 3 bases and J gave up 6 bases; unmatched junction bases: 4. This CDR3 spans 14 amino acids. Germline CDR1 is SNHLY and CDR2 is FYNNEI. Here the CDR3 DNA reads TGTGCCAGCAGTGATCTAGCGGGAGGATCCGAGCAGTACTTC. Translation gives CASSDLAGGSEQYF.

Notes on this clone: Other DNA sequences of this sample code for an identical CDR3. The chain couples TRBV10-3 to TRBJ2-5; D remains unclear. The CDR3 totals 12 residues. Per germline, CDR1 ENHRY and CDR2 SYGVKD. Trimming took off 4 bases at V and 1 base at J, with 4 bases between the two ends. The CDR3 protein is CAISGVQETQYF. The CDR3 DNA sequence: TGTGCCATCAGTGGGGTCCAAGAGACCCAGTACTTC.

The chain employs TRBV27 and TRBJ1-2, with TRBD1 identical over 7 bases. The J segment lost 3 bases and the V segment lost 6 bases, leaving 7 bases of the junction unmatched. Germline CDR1 MNHEY, CDR2 SMNVEV (reference sequence). The CDR3 spans 14 residues. CDR3 protein: CASSSTGSYYGYTF. The CDR3 coding sequence is TGTGCCAGCAGCTCGACAGGGTCTTACTATGGCTACACCTTC.

This clone was recorded once. This chain uses TRBV2 with TRBJ1-1; D possibly corresponds to TRBD1 (5 bases). CDR1 and CDR2 (germline): SNHLY, FYNNEI. Trimming shortened V by 6 bases and J by 7 bases, and 9 bases separated the two germline ends. The CDR3 totals 11 residues. CDR3 sequence reads: CASRRTLEAFF. The DNA for the CDR3 is TGTGCCAGCAGGCGGACACTTGAAGCTTTCTTT.

The chain combines TRBV27 with TRBJ1-5; TRBD1 agrees at 7 bases. The ends lost 8 bases at V and 5 bases at J; junction bases unmatched: 9. The CDR3 loop spans 14 amino acids. Germline V gene data show CDR1 as MNHEY and CDR2 as SMNVEV (reference sequence). This chain's CDR3 is CASSRDREYQPQHF. In DNA, the CDR3 is TGTGCCAGCTCCCGAGACAGGGAATATCAGCCCCAGCATTTT.

V gene TRBV7-9 combines with J gene TRBJ1-2; 12 positions agree with TRBD1. The CDR3 sequence is 14 residues long. The V segment lost 6 bases and the J segment 7 bases; nucleotides outside the gene matches: 6. Per germline, CDR1 SEHNR and CDR2 FQNEAQ (reference sequence). The CDR3 sequence: CASSSGTGGSGYTF. Here the CDR3 DNA reads TGTGCCAGCAGTTCCGGGACAGGGGGCAGTGGCTACACCTTC.